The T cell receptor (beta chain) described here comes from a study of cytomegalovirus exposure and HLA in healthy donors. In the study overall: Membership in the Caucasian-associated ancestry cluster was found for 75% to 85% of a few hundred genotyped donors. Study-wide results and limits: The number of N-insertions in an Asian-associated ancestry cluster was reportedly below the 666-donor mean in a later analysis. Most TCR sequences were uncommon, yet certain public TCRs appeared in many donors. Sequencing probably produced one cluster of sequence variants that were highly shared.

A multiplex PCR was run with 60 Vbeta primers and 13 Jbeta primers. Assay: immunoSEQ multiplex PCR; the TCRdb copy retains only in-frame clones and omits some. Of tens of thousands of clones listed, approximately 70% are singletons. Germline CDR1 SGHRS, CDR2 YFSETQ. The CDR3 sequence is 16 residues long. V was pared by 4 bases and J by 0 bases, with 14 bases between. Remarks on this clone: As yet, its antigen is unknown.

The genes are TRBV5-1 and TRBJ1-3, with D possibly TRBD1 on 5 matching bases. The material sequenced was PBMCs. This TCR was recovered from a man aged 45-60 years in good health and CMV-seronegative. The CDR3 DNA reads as TGCGCCAGCAGCCCGGACACCCCCTTCTCTGGAAACACCATATATTTT. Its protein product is CASSPDTPFSGNTIYF. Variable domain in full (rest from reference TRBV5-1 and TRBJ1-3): KAGVTQTPRYLIKTRGQQVTLSCSPISGHRSVSWYQQTPGQGLQFLFEYFSETQRNKGNFPGRFSGRQFSNSRSEMNVSTLELGDSALYLCASSPDTPFSGNTIYFGEGSWLTVV.